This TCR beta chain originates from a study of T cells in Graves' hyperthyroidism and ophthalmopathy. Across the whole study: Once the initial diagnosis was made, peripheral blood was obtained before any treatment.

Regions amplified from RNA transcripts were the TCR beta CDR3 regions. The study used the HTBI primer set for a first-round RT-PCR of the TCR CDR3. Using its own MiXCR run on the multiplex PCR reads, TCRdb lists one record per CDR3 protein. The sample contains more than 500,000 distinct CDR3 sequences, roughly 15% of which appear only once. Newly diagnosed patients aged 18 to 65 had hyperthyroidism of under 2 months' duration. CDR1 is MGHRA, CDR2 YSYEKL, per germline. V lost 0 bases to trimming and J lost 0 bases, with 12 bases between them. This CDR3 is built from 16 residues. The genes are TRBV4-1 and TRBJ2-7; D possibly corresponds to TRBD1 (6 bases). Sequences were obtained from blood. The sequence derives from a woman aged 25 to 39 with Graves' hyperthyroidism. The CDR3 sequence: CASSQEAGTNSYEQYF. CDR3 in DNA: TGCGCCAGCAGCCAAGAAGCCGGGACAAACTCCTACGAGCAGTACTTC.